This T cell receptor beta chain was identified in a study of shared clonotypes between healthy human individuals. About the study: Sampling drew on donors who were two women and three men aged 18 to 49. Three plates each covered CD4 naive and memory; CD8 naive two, CD8 memory one. Study outcomes and limitations: Among four donors, approximately 5% of naive CD4 clonotypes were found in common.

Notes on this clone: Its antigen is currently unknown. The same CDR3 arises from other DNA sequences in this sample as well.

The naive CD8 subset, CD45RO-negative cells positively selected for CCR7, excluded terminally differentiated effector memory CD45RA+ cells. In the sorted-subset replicate PCRs, around 200 ng DNA, 25,000 to 30,000 T cell genomes, was used. TCRdb's copy holds only in-frame clones and misses some; the assay was immunoSEQ multiplex PCR. Of approximately 2,200,000 clones in the sample, approximately 94% were seen once. The TCR sequence derives from a man between 18 and 35 years old in good health. Some clones in this sample may be carry-over from other donors' samples. Sequencing was carried out using naive CD8+ T cells from PBMCs.

CDR3 loop: CASSPRANTEAFF. CDR3 DNA sequence: TGTGCCAGTAGTCCAAGGGCGAACACTGAAGCTTTCTTT. The chain has TRBV19 and TRBJ1-1; no reliable D call. V was cut by 5 bases and J by 1 base, with 8 bases left in between. The V gene's germline CDR1 is LNHDA and CDR2 SQIVND (reference sequence). This CDR3 spans 13 amino acids. Full variable domain (outside the CDR3, taken from reference TRBV19 and TRBJ1-1): DGGITQSPKYLFRKEGQNVTLSCEQNLNHDAMYWYRQDPGQGLRLIYYSQIVNDFQKGDIAEGYSVSREKKESFPLTVTSAQKNPTAFYLCASSPRANTEAFFGQGTRLTVV.